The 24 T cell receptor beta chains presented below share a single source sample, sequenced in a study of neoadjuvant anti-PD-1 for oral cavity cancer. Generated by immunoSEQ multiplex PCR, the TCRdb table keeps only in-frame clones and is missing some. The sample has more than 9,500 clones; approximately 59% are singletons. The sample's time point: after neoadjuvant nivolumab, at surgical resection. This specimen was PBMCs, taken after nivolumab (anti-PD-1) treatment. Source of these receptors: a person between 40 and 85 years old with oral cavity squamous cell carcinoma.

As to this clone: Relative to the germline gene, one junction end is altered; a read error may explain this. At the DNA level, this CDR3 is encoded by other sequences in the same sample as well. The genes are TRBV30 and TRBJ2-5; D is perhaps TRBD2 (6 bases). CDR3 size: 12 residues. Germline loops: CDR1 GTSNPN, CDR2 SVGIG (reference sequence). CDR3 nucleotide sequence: TGTGCCTGGAGTTCCGGAGGGGAGACTCAGTACTTC. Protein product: CAWSSGGETQYF.

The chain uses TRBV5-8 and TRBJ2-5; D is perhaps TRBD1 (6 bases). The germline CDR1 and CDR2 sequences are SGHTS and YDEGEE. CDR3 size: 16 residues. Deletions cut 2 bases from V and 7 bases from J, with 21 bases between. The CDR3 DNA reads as TGTGCCAGCAGCTTTAAGGGGATTCAGGGGTCGCGGACCCAGTACTTC. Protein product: CASSFKGIQGSRTQYF.

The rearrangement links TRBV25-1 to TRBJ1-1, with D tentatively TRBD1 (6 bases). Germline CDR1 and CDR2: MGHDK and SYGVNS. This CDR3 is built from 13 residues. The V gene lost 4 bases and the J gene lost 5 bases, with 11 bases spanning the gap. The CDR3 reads CASSAGTTTEAFF. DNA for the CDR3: TGTGCCAGCAGTGCCGGGACAACGACTGAAGCTTTCTTT.

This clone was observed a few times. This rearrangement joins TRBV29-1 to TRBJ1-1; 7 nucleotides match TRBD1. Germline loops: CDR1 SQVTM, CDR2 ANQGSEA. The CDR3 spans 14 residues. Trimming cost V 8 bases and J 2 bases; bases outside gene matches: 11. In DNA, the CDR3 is TGCAGCTCCCGGATGGGGACAGCCAACACTGAAGCTTTCTTT. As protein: CSSRMGTANTEAFF. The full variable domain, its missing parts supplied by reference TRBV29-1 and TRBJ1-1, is SAVISQKPSRDICQRGTSLTIQCQVDSQVTMMFWYRQQPGQSLTLIATANQGSEATYESGFVIDKFPISRPNLTFSTLTVSNMSPEDSSIYLCSSRMGTANTEAFFGQGTRLTVV.

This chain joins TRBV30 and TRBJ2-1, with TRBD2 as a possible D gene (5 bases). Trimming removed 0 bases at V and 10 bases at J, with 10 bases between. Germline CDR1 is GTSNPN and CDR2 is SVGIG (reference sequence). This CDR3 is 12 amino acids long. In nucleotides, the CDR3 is TGTGCCTGGAGTGTACCCTCTAGCGAGCAGTTCTTC. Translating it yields CAWSVPSSEQFF.

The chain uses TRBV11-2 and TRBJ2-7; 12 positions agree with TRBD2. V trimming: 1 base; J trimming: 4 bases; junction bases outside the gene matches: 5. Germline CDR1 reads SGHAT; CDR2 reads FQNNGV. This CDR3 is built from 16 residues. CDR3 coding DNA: TGTGCCAGCAGCTTAGTGACTAGCGGGGGAGAATACGAGCAGTACTTC. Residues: CASSLVTSGGEYEQYF. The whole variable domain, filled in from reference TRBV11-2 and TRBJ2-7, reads EAGVAQSPRYKIIEKRQSVAFWCNPISGHATLYWYQQILGQGPKLLIQFQNNGVVDDSQLPKDRFSAERLKGVDSTLKIQPAKLEDSAVYLCASSLVTSGGEYEQYFGPGTRLTVT.

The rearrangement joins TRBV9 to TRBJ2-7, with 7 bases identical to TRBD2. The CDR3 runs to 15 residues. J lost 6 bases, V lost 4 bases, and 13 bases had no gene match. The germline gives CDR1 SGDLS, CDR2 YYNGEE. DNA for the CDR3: TGTGCCAGCAGCTCCCCTATGGGGGGGGGTGGCGAGCAGTACTTC. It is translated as CASSSPMGGGGEQYF.

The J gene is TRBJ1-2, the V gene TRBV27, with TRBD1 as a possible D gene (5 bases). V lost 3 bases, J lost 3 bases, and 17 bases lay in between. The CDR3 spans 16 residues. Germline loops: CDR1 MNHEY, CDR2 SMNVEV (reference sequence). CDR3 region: CASSFEGRGLDYGYTF. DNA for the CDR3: TGTGCCAGCAGTTTCGAAGGGAGGGGATTAGACTATGGCTACACCTTC.

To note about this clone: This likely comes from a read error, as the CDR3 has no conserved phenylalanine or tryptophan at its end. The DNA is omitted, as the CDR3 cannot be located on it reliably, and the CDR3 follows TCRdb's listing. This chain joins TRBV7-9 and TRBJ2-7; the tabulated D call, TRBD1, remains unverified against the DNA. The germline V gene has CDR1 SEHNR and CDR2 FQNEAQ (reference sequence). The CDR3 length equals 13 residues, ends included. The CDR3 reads CASSSVGQPLSIL.

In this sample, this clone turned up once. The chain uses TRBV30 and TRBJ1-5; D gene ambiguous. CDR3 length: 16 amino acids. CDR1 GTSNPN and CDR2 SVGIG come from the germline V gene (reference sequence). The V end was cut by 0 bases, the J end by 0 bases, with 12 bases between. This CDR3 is CAWSVPWGTSNQPQHF. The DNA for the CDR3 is TGTGCCTGGAGTGTACCATGGGGAACTAGCAATCAGCCCCAGCATTTT.

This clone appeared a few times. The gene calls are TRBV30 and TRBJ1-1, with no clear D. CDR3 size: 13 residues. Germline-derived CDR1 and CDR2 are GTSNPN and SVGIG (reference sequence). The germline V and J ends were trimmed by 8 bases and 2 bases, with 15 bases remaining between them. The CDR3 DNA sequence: TGTGCCGGCCTAGTGGGGAGCAACACTGAAGCTTTCTTT. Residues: CAGLVGSNTEAFF. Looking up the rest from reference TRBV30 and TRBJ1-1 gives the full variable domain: SQTIHQWPATLVQPVGSPLSLECTVEGTSNPNLYWYRQAAGRGLQLLFYSVGIGQISSEVPQNLSASRPQDRQFILSSKKLLLSDSGFYLCAGLVGSNTEAFFGQGTRLTVV.

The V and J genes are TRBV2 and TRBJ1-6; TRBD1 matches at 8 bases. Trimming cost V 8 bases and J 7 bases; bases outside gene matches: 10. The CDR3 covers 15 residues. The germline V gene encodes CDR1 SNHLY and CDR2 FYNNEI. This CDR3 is CASVYTDRGNSPLHF. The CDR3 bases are TGTGCCAGCGTATACACTGACAGGGGCAATTCACCCCTCCACTTT.

This chain's CDR3 is CASSPTSGMSTDTQYF. As DNA, the CDR3 is TGCGCCAGCAGCCCGACTAGCGGGATGTCCACAGATACGCAGTATTTT. J is TRBJ2-3 and V is TRBV5-1; 11 bases are shared with TRBD2. CDR1 is SGHRS and CDR2 is YFSETQ in the germline V gene. V was pared by 4 bases and J by 2 bases, with 6 bases of the junction left unmatched. CDR3 length: 16 residues.

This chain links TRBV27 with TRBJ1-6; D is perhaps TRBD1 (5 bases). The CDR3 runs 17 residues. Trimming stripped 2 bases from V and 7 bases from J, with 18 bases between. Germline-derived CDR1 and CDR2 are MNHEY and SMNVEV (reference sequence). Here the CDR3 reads CASSLEVRAGQNSPLHF. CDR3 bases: TGTGCCAGCAGTTTAGAGGTCAGGGCAGGGCAAAATTCACCCCTCCACTTT.

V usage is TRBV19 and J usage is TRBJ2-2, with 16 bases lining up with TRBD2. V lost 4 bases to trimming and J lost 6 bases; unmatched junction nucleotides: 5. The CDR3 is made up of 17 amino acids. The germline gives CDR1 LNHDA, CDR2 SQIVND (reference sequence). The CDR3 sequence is CASSTGLAGGQAGELFF. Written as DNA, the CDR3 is TGTGCCAGTAGTACGGGACTAGCGGGAGGGCAGGCCGGGGAGCTGTTTTTT.

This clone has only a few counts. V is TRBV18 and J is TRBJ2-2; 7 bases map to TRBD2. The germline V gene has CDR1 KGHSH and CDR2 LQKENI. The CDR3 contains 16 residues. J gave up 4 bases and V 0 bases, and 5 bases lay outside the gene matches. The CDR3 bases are TGTGCCAGCTCACCACCTGGCCAGCGGGGCACCGGGGAGCTGTTTTTT. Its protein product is CASSPPGQRGTGELFF.

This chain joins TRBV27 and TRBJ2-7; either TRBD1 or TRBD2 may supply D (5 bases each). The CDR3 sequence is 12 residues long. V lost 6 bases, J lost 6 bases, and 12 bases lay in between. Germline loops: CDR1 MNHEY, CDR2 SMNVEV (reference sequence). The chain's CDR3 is CASRGERAEQYF. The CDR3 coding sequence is TGTGCCAGCAGGGGGGAGAGGGCCGAGCAGTACTTC.

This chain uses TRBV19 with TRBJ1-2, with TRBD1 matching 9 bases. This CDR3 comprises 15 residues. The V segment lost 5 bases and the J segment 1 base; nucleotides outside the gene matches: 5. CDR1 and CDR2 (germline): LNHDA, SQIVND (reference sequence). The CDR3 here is CASSLGQGSNYGYTF. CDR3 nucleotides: TGTGCCAGTAGTTTAGGACAGGGGAGTAACTATGGCTACACCTTC.

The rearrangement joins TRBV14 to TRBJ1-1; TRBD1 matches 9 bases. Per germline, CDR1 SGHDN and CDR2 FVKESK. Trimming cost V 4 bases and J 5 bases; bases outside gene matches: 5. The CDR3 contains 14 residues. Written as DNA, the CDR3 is TGTGCCAGCAGCCCGGACAGGGGTCGGACTGAAGCTTTCTTT. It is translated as CASSPDRGRTEAFF.

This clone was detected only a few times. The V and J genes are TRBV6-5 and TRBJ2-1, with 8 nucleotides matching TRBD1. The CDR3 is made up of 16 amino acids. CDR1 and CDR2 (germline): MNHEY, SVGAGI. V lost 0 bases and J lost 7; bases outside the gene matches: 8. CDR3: CASSYSDRVGTNEQFF. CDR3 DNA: TGTGCCAGCAGTTACTCGGACAGGGTTGGTACAAATGAGCAGTTCTTC.

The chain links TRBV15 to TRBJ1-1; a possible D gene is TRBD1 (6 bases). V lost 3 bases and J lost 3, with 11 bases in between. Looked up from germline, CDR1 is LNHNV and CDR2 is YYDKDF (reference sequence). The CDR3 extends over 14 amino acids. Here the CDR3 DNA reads TGTGCCACCAGCAGTCTGGACAGCGACACTGAAGCTTTCTTT. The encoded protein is CATSSLDSDTEAFF.

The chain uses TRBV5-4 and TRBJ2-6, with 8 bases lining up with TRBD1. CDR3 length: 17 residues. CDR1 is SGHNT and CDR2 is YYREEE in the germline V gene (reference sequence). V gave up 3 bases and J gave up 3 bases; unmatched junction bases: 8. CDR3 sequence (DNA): TGTGCCAGCAGCTATGGACAGGGAGTCTTTGGGGCCAACGTCCTGACTTTC. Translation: CASSYGQGVFGANVLTF.

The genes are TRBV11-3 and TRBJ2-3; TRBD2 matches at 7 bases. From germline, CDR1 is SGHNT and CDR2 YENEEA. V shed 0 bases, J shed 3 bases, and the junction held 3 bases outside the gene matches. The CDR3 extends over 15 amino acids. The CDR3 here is CASSLEGGPTDTQYF. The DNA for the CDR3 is TGTGCCAGCAGCTTAGAGGGAGGGCCTACAGATACGCAGTATTTT.

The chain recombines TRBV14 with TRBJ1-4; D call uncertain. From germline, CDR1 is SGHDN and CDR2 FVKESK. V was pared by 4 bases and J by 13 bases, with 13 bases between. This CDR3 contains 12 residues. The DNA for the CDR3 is TGTGCCAGCAGCCCCGGAGGGATCGGACTGTTTTTT. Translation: CASSPGGIGLFF. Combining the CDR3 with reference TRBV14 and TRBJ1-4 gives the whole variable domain EAGVTQFPSHSVIEKGQTVTLRCDPISGHDNLYWYRRVMGKEIKFLLHFVKESKQDESGMPNNRFLAERTGGTYSTLKVQPAELEDSGVYFCASSPGGIGLFFGSGTQLSVL.